This TCR beta chain emerged from a study of blood T cell repertoires in COVID-19. Libraries were prepared by immunoSEQ multiplex PCR; TCRdb keeps only in-frame clonotypes and omits some of them. The sample has tens of thousands of clones; more than 75% are singletons. The CDR3 totals 18 residues. V gave up 4 bases and J gave up 0 bases, with 16 bases separating them. From germline, CDR1 is SGHTA and CDR2 FQGNSA. The sample was peripheral blood. This TCR was sampled from an older man with active or convalescent COVID-19. This chain joins TRBV7-2 and TRBJ1-6; D possibly corresponds to TRBD1 (6 bases). This CDR3 is CASSSLTGSSSYNSPLHF. CDR3 DNA sequence: TGTGCCAGCAGCTCTCTCACAGGGTCCAGCTCCTATAATTCACCCCTCCACTTT.